This T cell receptor (beta chain) was retrieved from a study of T cells after yellow fever vaccination (dated by TCRdb to the late 2010s). Regarding the complete study: The SMART-Seq v4 Ultra Low Input RNA kit was used to prepare libraries from fractions with low cell numbers. To follow T-cell clones before and after both primary and booster YFV17D yellow fever vaccination, bulk TCR alpha and beta repertoires underwent longitudinal sequencing. Two healthy male donors made up the cohort, one aged 18 to 29 years and the other aged 30 to 40 years. Bulk PBMC replicates and cell subsets were isolated from blood drawn at multiple timepoints before and after both primary and secondary immunization.

Remarks on this clonotype: No antigen is known for it. No base quality information exists; no much larger clone differs at one position.

Overall study outcomes, separate from this receptor: Compared with the primary T-cell response, the secondary T-cell response was faster but weaker, reaching its peak on day 5 rather than on day 15. FACS-sorted repertoires could contain abundant contaminating clonotypes from the bulk population, so computational filtering was required. A small fraction of clonotypes showed up in both the CD4 and CD8 compartments, probably as a result of convergent recombination. Most clones expanded after primary vaccination (approximately 95% of CD4 and 80% to 90% of CD8) were re-detected after the booster, suggesting that broad memory maintenance occurred. Because the study included only a couple of donors, the extent to which the findings can be generalized is limited.

What this sample's treatment or condition label stands for: live attenuated yellow fever vaccine strain. Two biological replicates of bulk PBMCs were collected at each blood-draw timepoint. A standard Ficoll-Paque protocol was used to isolate PBMCs from peripheral blood. RNA was extracted with TriZol from bulk PBMCs, CD4 and CD8 fractions, and dextramer-positive and dextramer-negative fractions. The junction shows trimming of 4 bases on V and 2 bases on J, and the gene matches do not reach 7 bases of it. From its cysteine to its phenylalanine, the CDR3 spans 16 amino acids. The kept DNA is CDR3 alone, 48 bases in frame from the first base. Per the germline V gene, MNHEY is the CDR1 and SVGAGI is the CDR2. TCR cDNA was synthesized by 5'RACE template switching, through which a universal primer site and unique molecular identifiers were introduced. Priming for cDNA synthesis came from both the TCR alpha and TCR beta constant segments. Two PCR steps were used to amplify libraries, with sample barcodes and sequencing adapters being added in the second step. Sequencing of the libraries was done on either Illumina HiSeq 2500 (2x100 bp) or NovaSeq (2x150 bp). Turning to the authors' computational methods: Demultiplexing of reads and collapsing into UMI consensus sequences were performed with MIGEC, and V(D)J alignment was carried out with MiXCR. Clonotypes responding to the vaccine were identified with edgeR on replicate PBMC samples, with the criteria of FDR below 0.01 and a log2 fold change above 5 up to day 15. Each bulk clonotype received a CD4 or CD8 identity based on whether the sequenced CD4 or CD8 repertoire contained that clonotype at higher abundance. The raw public reads went through TCRdb reprocessing: fastp at Q25, MiXCR clone calling, in-frame beta chains kept. Identical CDR3 proteins give one entry, which carries the most common genes and DNA. These V and J calls originate from TCRdb's pipeline instead of the authors' own analysis. This sample comprises under 400,000 distinct CDR3 sequences, 9.5% to 13% of them detected only once. In total, the top ten clones hold roughly 18% of the sample.

The rearranged segments are TRBV6-5 and TRBJ2-5, with TRBD2 matching 10 junction bases. The sample here was PBMCs, taken on the day of the first yellow fever vaccination. This clonotype was sampled from a man between 18 and 35 years old who received the YFV17D yellow fever vaccine. DNA sequence: TGTGCCAGCAGTTCCTCCGGGACTAGCGCACAAGAGACCCAGTACTTC. It specifies CASSSSGTSAQETQYF.